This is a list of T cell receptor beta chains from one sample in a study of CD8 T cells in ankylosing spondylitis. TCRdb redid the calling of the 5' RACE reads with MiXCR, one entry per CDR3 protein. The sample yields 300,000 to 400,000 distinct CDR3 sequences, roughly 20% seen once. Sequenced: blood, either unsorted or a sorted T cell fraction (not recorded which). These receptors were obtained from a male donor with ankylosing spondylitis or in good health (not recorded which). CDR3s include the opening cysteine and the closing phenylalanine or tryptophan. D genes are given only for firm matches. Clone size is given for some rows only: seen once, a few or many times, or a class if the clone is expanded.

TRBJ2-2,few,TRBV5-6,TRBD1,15,CASSYTGGVAGELFF,TGTGCCAGCAGTTATACAGGGGGCGTCGCCGGGGAGCTGTTTTTT
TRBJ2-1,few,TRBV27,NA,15,CASSLKGVTYNEQFF,TGTGCCAGCAGTTTAAAGGGGGTAACCTACAATGAGCAGTTCTTC
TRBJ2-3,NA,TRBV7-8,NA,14,CASSYGGYTDTQYF,TGTGCCAGCAGCTACGGCGGGTACACAGATACGCAGTATTTT
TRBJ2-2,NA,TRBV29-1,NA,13,CSVADGNTGELFF,TGCAGCGTTGCGGACGGAAACACCGGGGAGCTGTTTTTT
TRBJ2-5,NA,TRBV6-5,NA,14,CASSYLRKMETQYF,TGTGCCAGCAGTTACTTGCGTAAGATGGAGACCCAGTACTTC
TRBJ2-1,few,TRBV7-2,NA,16,CASSFRVGPPYNEQFF,TGTGCCAGCAGTTTTCGAGTGGGGCCCCCTTACAATGAGCAGTTCTTC
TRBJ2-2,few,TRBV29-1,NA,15,CSVAVAGSNTGELFF,TGCAGCGTTGCCGTGGCAGGGTCGAACACCGGGGAGCTGTTTTTT
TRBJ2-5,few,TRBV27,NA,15,CASSGGQGRLETQYF,TGTGCCAGCAGTGGCGGGCAGGGGCGGTTGGAGACCCAGTACTTC
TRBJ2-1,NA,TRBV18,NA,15,CASSPPHDRNNEQFF,TGTGCCAGCTCACCCCCCCACGACAGAAACAATGAGCAGTTCTTC
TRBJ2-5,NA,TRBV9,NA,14,CASSPLGSQETQYF,TGTGCCAGCAGCCCCCTCGGCAGTCAAGAGACCCAGTACTTC
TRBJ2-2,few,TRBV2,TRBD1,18,CASSEASSRDRVTGELFF,TGTGCCAGCAGTGAAGCTTCATCCCGGGACAGGGTAACCGGGGAGCTGTTTTTT
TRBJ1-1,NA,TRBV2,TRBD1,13,CASSDRVRAEAFF,TGTGCCAGCAGCGACAGGGTTCGGGCTGAAGCTTTCTTT
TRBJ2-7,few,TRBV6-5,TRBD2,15,CASSYAASGGYEQYF,TGTGCCAGCAGTTACGCGGCTAGCGGGGGGTACGAGCAGTACTTC
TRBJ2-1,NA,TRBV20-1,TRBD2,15,CSAGATSDYYNEQFF,TGCAGTGCTGGGGCGACTAGCGACTACTACAATGAGCAGTTCTTC
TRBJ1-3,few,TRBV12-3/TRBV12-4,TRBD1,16,CASIKTGLSSGNTIYF,TGTGCCAGCATAAAGACAGGGCTGAGCTCTGGAAACACCATATATTTT
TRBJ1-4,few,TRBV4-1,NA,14,CASSPPGQSEKLFF,TGCGCCAGCAGCCCACCGGGACAAAGTGAAAAACTGTTTTTT
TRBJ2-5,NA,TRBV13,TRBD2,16,CASSLSAGGLKETQYF,TGTGCCAGCAGCCTGTCCGCGGGGGGTTTAAAAGAGACCCAGTACTTC
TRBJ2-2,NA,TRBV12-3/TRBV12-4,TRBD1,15,CASNAGTVRTGELFF,TGTGCCAGCAACGCCGGGACAGTGCGCACCGGGGAGCTGTTTTTT
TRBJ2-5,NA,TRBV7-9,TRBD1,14,CASSLARGPQTQYF,TGTGCCAGCAGCTTAGCGAGGGGGCCACAGACCCAGTACTTC
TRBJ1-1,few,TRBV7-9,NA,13,CASSLAKNTEAFF,TGTGCCAGCAGCTTAGCCAAGAACACTGAAGCTTTCTTT
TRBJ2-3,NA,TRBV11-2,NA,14,CASSLWQATDTQYF,TGTGCCAGCAGCCTTTGGCAGGCGACAGATACGCAGTATTTT
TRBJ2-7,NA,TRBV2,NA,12,CATGTAIYEQYF,TGTGCCACCGGGACCGCCATCTACGAGCAGTACTTC
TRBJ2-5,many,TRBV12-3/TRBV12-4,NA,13,CASSFPGEETQYF,TGTGCCAGCAGTTTCCCAGGGGAAGAGACCCAGTACTTC
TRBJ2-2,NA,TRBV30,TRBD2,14,CASSGGTLTGELFF,TGTGCCTCTAGCGGGGGGACCCTTACCGGGGAGCTGTTTTTT
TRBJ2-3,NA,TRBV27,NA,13,CASSLYVPDTHYF,TGTGCCAGCAGTTTATATGTCCCAGATACGCATTATTTT
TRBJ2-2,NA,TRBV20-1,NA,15,CSARDGQTSTGELFF,TGCAGTGCTAGAGATGGACAGACGAGCACCGGGGAGCTGTTTTTT
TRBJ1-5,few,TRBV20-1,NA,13,CSARTGRDQPQHF,TGCAGTGCTCGGACGGGGAGGGATCAGCCCCAGCATTTT
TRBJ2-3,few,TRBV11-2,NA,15,CASSPSAPPTDTQYF,TGTGCCAGCAGCCCCTCCGCCCCACCCACAGATACGCAGTATTTT
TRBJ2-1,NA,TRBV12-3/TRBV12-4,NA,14,CASSFMGGYNEQFF,TGTGCCAGCAGTTTCATGGGAGGCTACAATGAGCAGTTCTTC
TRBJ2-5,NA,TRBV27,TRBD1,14,CASSLRDRGETQYF,TGTGCCAGCAGTTTACGGGACAGGGGCGAGACCCAGTACTTC
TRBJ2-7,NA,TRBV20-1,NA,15,CSAREEGRISYEQYF,TGCAGTGCTAGAGAAGAAGGGCGAATCTCCTACGAGCAGTACTTC